This T cell receptor (beta chain) comes out of a study of T-cell memory formation after mild COVID-19. In its sample, this clonotype was seen a few times. Its antigen remains unknown. Each CDR3 protein is one row after TCRdb ran MiXCR on the 5' RACE reads. The sample has about 240,000 distinct CDR3 sequences, approximately 9% seen once. Points from the study as a whole: Clones contracting across day 15 to 85 had a balanced CD4/CD8 profile; later expanding clones leaned CD4+. Those CD4+ clones that contracted were mainly in CM and EM (CD8+ ones in EMRA).

The CDR3 sequence is 15 residues long. With 2 bases clipped from V and 3 bases from J, the junction kept 2 bases outside the gene matches. CDR1 MNHEY and CDR2 SVGEGT come from the germline V gene. The sequence came from a man in his late teens or twenties who had mild COVID-19 (a few samples of this study predate the infection). Cell type and time point are not known. The specimen sequenced was PBMCs or a T cell subset sorted from them (not recorded which). J is TRBJ2-3 and V is TRBV6-2 or TRBV6-3; 10 nucleotides match TRBD2. Written as DNA, the CDR3 is TGTGCCAGCAGTTACCATAGCGGGGGGACAGATACGCAGTATTTT. Residues: CASSYHSGGTDTQYF.